This TCR beta chain is from a study of blood T cell repertoires in COVID-19. Background on the study: COVID-19 samples from acute and convalescent phases originated in the United States, Italy and Spain.

Germline V gene data show CDR1 as SGHRS and CDR2 as YFSETQ. The CDR3 has 18 residues. V lost 3 bases to trimming and J lost 1 base; unmatched junction nucleotides: 6. The assay was immunoSEQ multiplex PCR, and TCRdb's table has in-frame clones only and misses some. The repertoire consists of about 180,000 clones, with around 87% occurring once and the leading ten covering roughly 2.5%. The receptor comes from a man aged 35 to 55 with active or convalescent COVID-19. This chain joins TRBV5-1 and TRBJ2-2; TRBD2 aligns across 13 bases. Specimen: peripheral blood. The CDR3 reads CASSSGLAGPGNTGELFF. The CDR3 coding sequence is TGCGCCAGCAGCTCGGGACTAGCGGGGCCGGGGAACACCGGGGAGCTGTTTTTT.